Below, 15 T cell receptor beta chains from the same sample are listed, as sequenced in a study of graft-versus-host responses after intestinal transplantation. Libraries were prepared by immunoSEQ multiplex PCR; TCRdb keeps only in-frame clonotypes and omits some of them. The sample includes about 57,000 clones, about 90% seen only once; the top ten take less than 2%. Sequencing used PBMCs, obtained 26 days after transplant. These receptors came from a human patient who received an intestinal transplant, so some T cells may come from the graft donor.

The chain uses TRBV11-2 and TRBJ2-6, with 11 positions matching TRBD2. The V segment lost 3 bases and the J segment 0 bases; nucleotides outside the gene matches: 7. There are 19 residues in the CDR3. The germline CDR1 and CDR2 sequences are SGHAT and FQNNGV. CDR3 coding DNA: TGTGCCAGCAGCTTTCAGACTAGCGGGGACCTCTCTGGGGCCAACGTCCTGACTTTC. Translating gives CASSFQTSGDLSGANVLTF.

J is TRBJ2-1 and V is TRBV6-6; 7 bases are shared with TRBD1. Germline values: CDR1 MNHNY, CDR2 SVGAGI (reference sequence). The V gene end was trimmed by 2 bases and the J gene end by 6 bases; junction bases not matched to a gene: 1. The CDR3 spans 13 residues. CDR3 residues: CASSYTGVNEQFF. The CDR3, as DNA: TGTGCCAGCAGTTACACAGGGGTCAATGAGCAGTTCTTC.

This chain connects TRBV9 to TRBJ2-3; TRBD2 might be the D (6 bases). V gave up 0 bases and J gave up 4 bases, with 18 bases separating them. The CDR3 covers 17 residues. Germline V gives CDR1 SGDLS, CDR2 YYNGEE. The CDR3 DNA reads TGTGCCAGCAGCGTAGAGGGCGGGTGGCGGGGAGCAGATACGCAGTATTTT. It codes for CASSVEGGWRGADTQYF. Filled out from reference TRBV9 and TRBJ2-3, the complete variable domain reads DSGVTQTPKHLITATGQRVTLRCSPRSGDLSVYWYQQSLDQGLQFLIQYYNGEERAKGNILERFSAQQFPDLHSELNLSSLELGDSALYFCASSVEGGWRGADTQYFGPGTRLTVL.

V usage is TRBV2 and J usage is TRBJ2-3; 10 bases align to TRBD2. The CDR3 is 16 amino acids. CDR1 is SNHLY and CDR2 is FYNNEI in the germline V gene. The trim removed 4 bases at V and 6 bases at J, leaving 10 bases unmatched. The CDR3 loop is CASSVQPGLAFDTQYF. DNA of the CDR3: TGTGCCAGCAGTGTACAACCGGGACTAGCGTTTGATACGCAGTATTTT.

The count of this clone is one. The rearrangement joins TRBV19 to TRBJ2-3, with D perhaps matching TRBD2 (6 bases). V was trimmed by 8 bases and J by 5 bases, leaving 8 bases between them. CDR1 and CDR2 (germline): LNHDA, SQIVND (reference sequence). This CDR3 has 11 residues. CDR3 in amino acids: CASVSGDTQYF. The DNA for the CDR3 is TGTGCCAGTGTTAGCGGAGATACGCAGTATTTT.

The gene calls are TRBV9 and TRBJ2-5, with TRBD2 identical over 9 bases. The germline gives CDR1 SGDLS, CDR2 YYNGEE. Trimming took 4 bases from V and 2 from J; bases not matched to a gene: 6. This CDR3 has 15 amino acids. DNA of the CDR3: TGTGCCAGCAGCCAAGCGGGGGGCCCGCAAGAGACCCAGTACTTC. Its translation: CASSQAGGPQETQYF.

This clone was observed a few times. The CDR3 DNA follows: TGTGCCAGCGGGTCTGGGGGGAGCACAGATACGCAGTATTTT. Encoded protein: CASGSGGSTDTQYF. The rearrangement joins TRBV6-4 to TRBJ2-3; tentative D call: TRBD2 (6 bases). Between the trimmed V and J ends, which lost 8 bases and 0 bases, there was a span of 12 bases. The CDR3 covers 14 residues. Germline values: CDR1 MRHNA, CDR2 SNTAGT.

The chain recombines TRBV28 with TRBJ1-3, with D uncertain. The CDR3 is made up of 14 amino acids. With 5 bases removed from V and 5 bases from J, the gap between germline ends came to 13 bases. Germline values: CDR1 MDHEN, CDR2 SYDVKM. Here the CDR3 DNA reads TGTGCCAGCAGTCCACCCCAGTCCCGAAACACCATATATTTT. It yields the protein CASSPPQSRNTIYF.

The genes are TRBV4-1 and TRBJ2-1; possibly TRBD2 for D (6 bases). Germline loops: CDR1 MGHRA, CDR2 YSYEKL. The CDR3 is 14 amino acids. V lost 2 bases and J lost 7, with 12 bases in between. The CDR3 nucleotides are TGCGCCAGCAGCCAACTACGACTAGAAAATGAGCAGTTCTTC. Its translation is CASSQLRLENEQFF.

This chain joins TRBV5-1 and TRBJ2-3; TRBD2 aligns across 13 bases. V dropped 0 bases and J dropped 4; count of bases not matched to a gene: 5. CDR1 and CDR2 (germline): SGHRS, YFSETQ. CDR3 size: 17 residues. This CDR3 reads CASSLETSGGAPDTQYF. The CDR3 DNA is TGCGCCAGCAGCTTGGAAACTAGCGGGGGGGCCCCAGATACGCAGTATTTT.

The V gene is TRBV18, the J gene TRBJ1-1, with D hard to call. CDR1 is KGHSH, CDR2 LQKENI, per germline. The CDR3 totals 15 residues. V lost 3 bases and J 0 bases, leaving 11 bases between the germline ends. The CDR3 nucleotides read TGTGCCAGCTCACCCGGCGGGATCTTGAACACTGAAGCTTTCTTT. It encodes CASSPGGILNTEAFF.

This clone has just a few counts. DNA for the CDR3: TGTGCCAGCAGTTTATTTTCCCCACGCTTGGGGCGGGGGGGCGAGAATGAGCAGTTCTTC. This translates into CASSLFSPRLGRGGENEQFF. The J gene is TRBJ2-1, the V gene TRBV27, with 9 bases fitting TRBD2. V gave up 1 base and J gave up 7 bases; unmatched junction bases: 20. CDR1 MNHEY and CDR2 SMNVEV come from the germline V gene (reference sequence). The CDR3 spans 20 residues.

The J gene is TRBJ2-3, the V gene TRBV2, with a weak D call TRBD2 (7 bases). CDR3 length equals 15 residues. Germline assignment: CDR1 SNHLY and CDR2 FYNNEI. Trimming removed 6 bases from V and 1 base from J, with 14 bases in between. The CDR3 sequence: CASSLAGAGTDTQYF. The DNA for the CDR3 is TGTGCCAGCAGCCTGGCGGGGGCGGGCACAGATACGCAGTATTTT.

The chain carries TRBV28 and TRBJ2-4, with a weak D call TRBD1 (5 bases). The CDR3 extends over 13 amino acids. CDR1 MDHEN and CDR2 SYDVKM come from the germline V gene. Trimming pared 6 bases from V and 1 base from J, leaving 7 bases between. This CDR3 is CASRTAAKNIQYF. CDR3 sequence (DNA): TGTGCCAGCAGGACAGCCGCCAAAAACATTCAGTACTTC.

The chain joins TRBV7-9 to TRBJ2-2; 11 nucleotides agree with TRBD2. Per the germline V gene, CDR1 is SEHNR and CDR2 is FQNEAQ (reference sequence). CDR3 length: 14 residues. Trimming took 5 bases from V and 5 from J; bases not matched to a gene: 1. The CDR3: CASSRTSGTGELFF. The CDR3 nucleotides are TGTGCCAGCAGCAGGACTAGCGGGACCGGGGAGCTGTTTTTT. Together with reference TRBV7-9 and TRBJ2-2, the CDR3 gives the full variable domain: DTGVSQNPRHKITKRGQNVTFRCDPISEHNRLYWYRQTLGQGPEFLTYFQNEAQLEKSRLLSDRFSAERPKGSFSTLEIQRTEQGDSAMYLCASSRTSGTGELFFGEGSRLTVL.